The 20 T cell receptor beta chains below were found in one sample sequenced in a study of T cell repertoires in cytomegalovirus infection. TCRdb independently ran MiXCR on the reads; one entry per CDR3 protein. The table records approximately 250,000 distinct CDR3 sequences, roughly 22% of them present only once. The sample comprised CD8+ T cells from PBMCs. These receptors were collected from a human donor in good health (CMV status not recorded). Some clones in this sample may be carry-over from other donors' samples.

The rearrangement links TRBV2 to TRBJ1-2; D remains ambiguous. Germline values: CDR1 SNHLY, CDR2 FYNNEI. The CDR3 contains 11 residues. Deletions cut 10 bases from V and 7 bases from J, with 13 bases between. The chain's CDR3 is CATSRTGGYTF. The CDR3 coding sequence is TGTGCCACATCTCGAACCGGTGGCTACACCTTC.

The rearrangement uses TRBV5-4 and TRBJ2-3; 14 positions match TRBD2. The germline gives CDR1 SGHNT, CDR2 YYREEE (reference sequence). V lost 2 bases and J lost 0; bases outside the gene matches: 5. This CDR3 spans 18 amino acids. The CDR3 nucleotides are TGTGCCAGCAGCTTAGGACTAGCGGGGGGTCTCAGCACAGATACGCAGTATTTT. Residues: CASSLGLAGGLSTDTQYF.

CDR3 residues: CASSGDDRGWGEQFF. In DNA, the CDR3 is TGTGCCAGCAGTGGCGACGACAGGGGATGGGGAGAGCAGTTCTTC. V and J are TRBV28 and TRBJ2-1; 8 nucleotides agree with TRBD1. The CDR3 runs 15 residues. With V trimmed by 5 bases and J by 10 bases, 13 bases remained unmatched. CDR1 and CDR2 from the germline V gene are MDHEN and SYDVKM. The variable domain in full, with the rest retrieved from reference TRBV28 and TRBJ2-1, is DVKVTQSSRYLVKRTGEKVFLECVQDMDHENMFWYRQDPGLGLRLIYFSYDVKMKEKGDIPEGYSVSREKKERFSLILESASTNQTSMYLCASSGDDRGWGEQFFGPGTRLTVL.

This chain joins TRBV7-9 and TRBJ1-2; D may be TRBD1 (6 bases). Per germline, CDR1 SEHNR and CDR2 FQNEAQ (reference sequence). CDR3 length: 14 amino acids. V lost 7 bases and J lost 4, with 16 bases in between. The CDR3 coding sequence is TGTGCCAGCAACGAACAGGGATTCCTCTATGGCTACACCTTC. Translated: CASNEQGFLYGYTF.

CDR3 sequence (DNA): TGTGCCTTATCAGCCAGGGTAGGGGCAGATACGCAGTATTTT. This gives the protein CALSARVGADTQYF. The V call is TRBV2, the J call TRBJ2-3, with a tentative D call TRBD1 (5 bases). The CDR3 spans 14 residues. CDR1 SNHLY and CDR2 FYNNEI come from the germline V gene. V dropped 11 bases and J dropped 4 bases, with 19 bases sitting between them.

Points on this clonotype: This may come from a read error, since a much larger clone is one base off. The chain employs TRBV12-3 or TRBV12-4 and TRBJ2-6; D is possibly TRBD1 (6 bases). The CDR3 has 15 residues. As DNA, the CDR3 is TGTGCCAGCAGCCGCAGGGGCGCTGGGGCCAACGTCCTGTCTTTC. Its translation is CASSRRGAGANVLSF.

This clonotype was observed a few times. This chain joins TRBV9 and TRBJ2-7; possible D gene TRBD2, 5 bases. CDR3 length: 15 residues. Germline V gene data show CDR1 as SGDLS and CDR2 as YYNGEE. Trimming removed 2 bases at V and 5 bases at J, with 17 bases between. The CDR3 region is CASSVPPPQRNEQYF. CDR3 nucleotides: TGTGCCAGCAGCGTCCCCCCCCCCCAGCGGAACGAGCAGTACTTC.

The rearrangement links TRBV28 to TRBJ1-1; 7 bases match TRBD1. The germline gives CDR1 MDHEN, CDR2 SYDVKM. This CDR3 comprises 15 residues. After removal of 5 bases from V and 0 bases from J, the junction contained 6 bases not matched to a gene. In nucleotides, the CDR3 is TGTGCCAGCAGTACACGGGACAGTCTGAACACTGAAGCTTTCTTT. Translated: CASSTRDSLNTEAFF. Filled out from reference TRBV28 and TRBJ1-1, the complete variable domain reads DVKVTQSSRYLVKRTGEKVFLECVQDMDHENMFWYRQDPGLGLRLIYFSYDVKMKEKGDIPEGYSVSREKKERFSLILESASTNQTSMYLCASSTRDSLNTEAFFGQGTRLTVV.

This clonotype showed up just a few times. The CDR3: CSVGLDRGREQYF. The CDR3 DNA sequence: TGCAGCGTTGGTCTGGACAGGGGGCGCGAGCAGTACTTC. The chain employs TRBV29-1 and TRBJ2-7; 11 bases agree with TRBD1. Per the germline V gene, CDR1 is SQVTM and CDR2 is ANQGSEA. CDR3 size: 13 residues. V was clipped by 4 bases and J by 6 bases; unmatched bases: 5.

A note on this clonotype: The junction departs from the called germline gene at one end, perhaps through a read error. The chain uses TRBV9 and TRBJ1-1; D not certain. Germline lookup yields CDR1 SGDLS and CDR2 YYNGEE. The CDR3 extends over 14 amino acids. The CDR3 spells CASTPGIMNNEAFF. The CDR3 DNA sequence: TGTGCCAGCACCCCAGGTATCATGAACAATGAAGCTTTCTTT.

This clonotype was counted ten times or more. The CDR3 nucleotides are TGTGCCAGCAGTTTGGCTAGCGGATATAGCTCCTACAATGAGCAGTTCTTC. This codes for CASSLASGYSSYNEQFF. This sequence joins TRBV12-3 or TRBV12-4 and TRBJ2-1; 7 bases are shared with TRBD2. Trimming removed 3 bases from V and 0 bases from J; junction bases left unmatched: 8. The CDR3 totals 17 residues.

This clonotype was counted once. The V gene is TRBV25-1, the J gene TRBJ1-1; D is unclear. Between the trimmed V and J ends, which lost 3 bases and 2 bases, there was a span of 10 bases. The CDR3 extends over 14 amino acids. In germline, CDR1 is MGHDK, CDR2 SYGVNS. CDR3 nucleotide sequence: TGTGCCAGCAGTGATGGAGGGTTTAACACTGAAGCTTTCTTT. It is translated as CASSDGGFNTEAFF.

This clonotype was counted only a few times. The chain uses TRBV19 and TRBJ2-7; 8 bases are shared with TRBD2. CDR1 is LNHDA and CDR2 is SQIVND in the germline V gene (reference sequence). V dropped 2 bases and J dropped 2; count of bases not matched to a gene: 5. The CDR3 is 15 residues long. CDR3 nucleotide sequence: TGTGCCAGTAGTATACAAACGGGGGGGGCCTACGAGCAGTACTTC. Its translation: CASSIQTGGAYEQYF.

This chain uses TRBV7-6 with TRBJ1-2; D not resolved. Germline CDR1 and CDR2: SGHVS and FNYEAQ. This CDR3 spans 15 amino acids. V lost 2 bases, J lost 0 bases, and 10 bases lay in between. CDR3 in amino acids: CASSLSLAANYGYTF. The CDR3 DNA sequence: TGTGCCAGCAGCTTAAGTCTCGCAGCTAACTATGGCTACACCTTC.

This clonotype was counted a few times. This chain's CDR3 is CASSLLSDRASNQPQHF. Written as DNA, the CDR3 is TGTGCCAGCAGTTTGTTGTCGGACAGGGCCTCTAATCAGCCCCAGCATTTT. The rearrangement links TRBV12-3 or TRBV12-4 to TRBJ1-5; 8 bases map to TRBD1. V shed 3 bases and J 4 bases; nucleotides not matched to a gene: 11. The CDR3 is 17 residues long.

The genes are TRBV6-5 and TRBJ1-1; a weak D match, TRBD1 (5 bases). The CDR3 totals 15 residues. V was trimmed by 2 bases and J by 3 bases, leaving 13 bases between them. Germline CDR1 reads MNHEY; CDR2 reads SVGAGI. This chain's CDR3 is CASSYTSGLDTEAFF. The CDR3 DNA reads as TGTGCCAGCAGTTACACATCAGGGTTGGACACTGAAGCTTTCTTT.

This clonotype was detected only a few times. The chain couples TRBV7-9 to TRBJ1-1; D call uncertain. The CDR3 totals 13 residues. Germline lookup yields CDR1 SEHNR and CDR2 FQNEAQ (reference sequence). The ends were cut back, 1 base at V and 8 bases at J, with 11 bases in the middle. The CDR3 coding sequence is TGTGCCAGCAGCTTAGTAACAGCAGAAGAAGCTTTCTTT. It translates to CASSLVTAEEAFF.

Notes on this clonotype: A much larger clonotype is one base distant, so this may be a read error. V gene TRBV7-2 combines with J gene TRBJ2-7; D call uncertain. Germline V gene lookup returns CDR1 SGHTA and CDR2 FQGNSA. This CDR3 is 16 amino acids long. DNA of the CDR3: TGTGCCAACAGCTACCTTGATCCGGAGATACCCTACGAGCAGTACTTC. Translating gives CANSYLDPEIPYEQYF.

CDR3 nucleotides: TGTGCCAGCAGTTGGGGGACTTACAGGAACACCGGGGAGCTGTTTTTT. It is translated as CASSWGTYRNTGELFF. This rearrangement joins TRBV6-2 or TRBV6-3 to TRBJ2-2, with D possibly being TRBD2 (6 bases). The CDR3 covers 16 residues. Per the germline V gene, CDR1 is MNHEY and CDR2 is SVGEGT. The V and J ends lost 4 bases and 1 base respectively, with 13 bases between them.

This clonotype showed up many times. J is TRBJ1-1 and V is TRBV7-8; D may be TRBD1 (6 bases). The V and J ends lost 2 bases and 4 bases respectively, with 8 bases between them. CDR3 size: 13 residues. Germline CDR1 SGHVS, CDR2 FQNEAQ. CDR3 sequence: CASSLWGATEAFF. CDR3 bases: TGTGCCAGCAGCTTATGGGGGGCCACTGAAGCTTTCTTT.